This entry lists 32 T cell receptor beta chains sequenced from one sample in a study of quantifying T cell responses using KT2 cells (dated by TCRdb to about 2017). Regarding the study in general: RNA was DNase-treated and reverse transcribed with TCR alpha and beta constant-region primers, mostly using SuperScript III.

The library was prepared using UMI-ligation and nested PCR. Data came from an Illumina MiSeq. T4 RNA ligase 1 was used to ligate a single-stranded oligonucleotide containing the Illumina SP2 sequence and a UMI to the 3' end of the cDNA. PCR1 ran about 4 cycles (98°C 15 s, 69°C 30 s, 72°C 40 s); the beta primer was an equimolar mix of RC1.1 and RC1.2 covering TRBC1 and TRBC2. TCRdb passed the public sequencing reads through fastp at Q25 and MiXCR, retaining productive beta sequences. Duplicate CDR3 protein sequences are folded into a single record with the most common DNA and genes. For this sample there are 25,000 to 35,000 distinct CDR3 sequences; around 10% appear just once. Of the sample, roughly 9% falls within the top ten clones. Sequencing used PBMCs spiked with cells of the T cell clone KT2. The receptors shown here come from a human donor.

This clonotype was detected only a few times. The genes are TRBV5-1 and TRBJ2-1; 9 positions match TRBD1. CDR1 SGHRS and CDR2 YFSETQ come from the germline V gene. Trimming took 0 bases from V and 0 from J; bases not matched to a gene: 1. The CDR3 consists of 16 residues. The CDR3 protein is CASSLEGQGSYNEQFF. The CDR3 nucleotides are TGCGCCAGCAGCTTGGAGGGACAGGGCTCCTACAATGAGCAGTTCTTC.

The chain recombines TRBV14 with TRBJ2-3; maybe TRBD1 (7 bases). Germline-derived CDR1 and CDR2 are SGHDN and FVKESK. The ends were cut back, 3 bases at V and 2 bases at J, with 18 bases in the middle. There are 17 residues in the CDR3. CDR3 nucleotide sequence: TGTGCCAGCAGCCACCCTGAAGACAGGGAGGTCACAGATACGCAGTATTTT. The encoded protein is CASSHPEDREVTDTQYF.

This clonotype has ten or more counts. V is TRBV27 and J is TRBJ2-5; D is possibly TRBD1 or TRBD2 (5 bases each). The CDR3 has 14 amino acids. The germline gives CDR1 MNHEY, CDR2 SMNVEV (reference sequence). The germline V and J ends were trimmed by 4 bases and 1 base, with 10 bases remaining between them. The CDR3 sequence: CASSSAGTQETQYF. CDR3 coding DNA: TGTGCCAGCAGTTCAGCAGGGACCCAAGAGACCCAGTACTTC.

The chain recombines TRBV20-1 with TRBJ2-1; TRBD2 matches at 15 bases. CDR1 is DFQATT and CDR2 is SNEGSKA in the germline V gene (reference sequence). The CDR3 contains 15 residues. The ends lost 1 base at V and 10 bases at J; junction bases unmatched: 5. The CDR3 DNA is TGCAGTGCTAGAGGGACTAGCGGGAGGGGGAGGGAGCAGTTCTTC. This sequence encodes CSARGTSGRGREQFF.

This clonotype came up a few times. This chain joins TRBV3-1 and TRBJ2-1, with D possibly being TRBD2 (6 bases). The V end was cut by 4 bases, the J end by 0 bases, with 10 bases between. There are 15 residues in the CDR3. CDR1 LGHDT and CDR2 YNNKEL come from the germline V gene (reference sequence). CDR3 protein: CASSPREISYNEQFF. CDR3 in DNA: TGTGCCAGCAGCCCCCGGGAGATCTCCTACAATGAGCAGTTCTTC.

There are many counts of this clonotype. V gene TRBV5-1 combines with J gene TRBJ1-1; 8 positions match TRBD1. Looked up from germline, CDR1 is SGHRS and CDR2 is YFSETQ. After removal of 4 bases from V and 5 bases from J, the junction contained 7 bases not matched to a gene. CDR3 size: 14 residues. The chain's CDR3 is CASSHSDRETEAFF. Here the CDR3 DNA reads TGCGCCAGCAGCCATTCGGACAGGGAGACTGAAGCTTTCTTT.

This chain connects TRBV3-1 to TRBJ2-2, with 8 bases lining up with TRBD2. Germline V gene sequence: CDR1 LGHDT, CDR2 YNNKEL (reference sequence). The CDR3 is 14 residues long. V lost 4 bases to trimming and J lost 6 bases; unmatched junction nucleotides: 4. The CDR3 is CASSRRGGSGELFF. CDR3 DNA sequence: TGTGCCAGCAGCCGCCGGGGGGGCTCCGGGGAGCTGTTTTTT.

This clonotype came up many times. CDR3 sequence: CSVMVKDRGRTEAFF. CDR3 nucleotide sequence: TGCAGCGTAATGGTCAAGGACAGGGGAAGGACTGAAGCTTTCTTT. V is TRBV29-1 and J is TRBJ1-1; the match to TRBD1 covers 9 bases. The junction had 13 bases not matched to a gene; V was cut back by 6 bases and J by 5 bases. Germline V lookup: CDR1 SQVTM, CDR2 ANQGSEA. This CDR3 is 15 amino acids long. The entire variable domain, with the rest obtained from reference TRBV29-1 and TRBJ1-1, is as follows: SAVISQKPSRDICQRGTSLTIQCQVDSQVTMMFWYRQQPGQSLTLIATANQGSEATYESGFVIDKFPISRPNLTFSTLTVSNMSPEDSSIYLCSVMVKDRGRTEAFFGQGTRLTVV.

V usage is TRBV4-2 and J usage is TRBJ2-3; D might be TRBD2 (5 bases). CDR1 and CDR2 from the germline V gene are LGHNA and YNFKEQ. This CDR3 is built from 16 residues. The V and J ends lost 0 bases and 0 bases respectively, with 10 bases between them. In nucleotides, the CDR3 is TGTGCCAGCAGCCAAGATGATAGCGAGAGCACAGATACGCAGTATTTT. Residues: CASSQDDSESTDTQYF.

This clonotype was picked up a small number of times. This chain links TRBV20-1 with TRBJ1-1; the match to TRBD1 covers 7 bases. V trimming: 5 bases; J trimming: 2 bases; junction bases outside the gene matches: 8. The CDR3 extends over 14 amino acids. Germline CDR1 and CDR2: DFQATT and SNEGSKA (reference sequence). CDR3 sequence: CSALPGTVNTEAFF. The DNA for the CDR3 is TGCAGTGCTCTACCCGGGACAGTAAACACTGAAGCTTTCTTT.

Only a few counts were recorded for this clonotype. The V gene is TRBV24-1, the J gene TRBJ2-3; D call uncertain. Deletions cut 0 bases from V and 3 bases from J, with 12 bases between. This CDR3 has 16 residues. The germline CDR1 and CDR2 sequences are KGHDR and SFDVKD. In DNA, the CDR3 is TGTGCCACCAGTGATTTGAGGGTAGTGGGGACAGATACGCAGTATTTT. This codes for CATSDLRVVGTDTQYF.

The rearrangement links TRBV6-5 to TRBJ1-2, with D tentatively TRBD1 (6 bases). V lost 6 bases and J 4 bases, leaving 12 bases between the germline ends. The CDR3 runs 13 residues. CDR1 and CDR2 (germline): MNHEY, SVGAGI. CDR3 bases: TGTGCCAGCAGGATAGGACAGACCTATGGCTACACCTTC. Protein: CASRIGQTYGYTF.

This rearrangement joins TRBV10-1 to TRBJ2-7; D ambiguous. Per the germline V gene, CDR1 is WNHNN and CDR2 is SYGVQD (reference sequence). The CDR3 sequence is 14 residues long. V shed 0 bases and J shed 5 bases, with 11 bases lying between them. The CDR3 reads CASSESISWNEQYF. The CDR3 DNA reads TGCGCCAGCAGTGAGTCGATTAGCTGGAACGAGCAGTACTTC.

This clonotype showed up just a few times. The chain has TRBV7-2 and TRBJ2-7, with 8 nucleotides matching TRBD2. With 2 bases clipped from V and 5 bases from J, the junction kept 11 bases outside the gene matches. This CDR3 contains 16 residues. CDR1 is SGHTA and CDR2 is FQGNSA in the germline V gene. Here the CDR3 reads CASSLSLGGALHEQYF. CDR3 nucleotides: TGTGCCAGCAGCTTAAGTCTCGGGGGGGCCCTCCACGAGCAGTACTTC. Full variable domain (remainder filled in from reference TRBV7-2 and TRBJ2-7): GAGVSQSPSNKVTEKGKDVELRCDPISGHTALYWYRQSLGQGLEFLIYFQGNSAPDKSGLPSDRFSAERTGGSVSTLTIQRTQQEDSAVYLCASSLSLGGALHEQYFGPGTRLTVT.

The chain is built from TRBV20-1 and TRBJ2-5; possibly TRBD1 for D (6 bases). The length of the CDR3 is 14 residues. The V and J ends lost 0 bases and 4 bases respectively, with 12 bases between them. Germline assignment: CDR1 DFQATT and CDR2 SNEGSKA (reference sequence). The CDR3 region is CSARDFGQRETQYF. The DNA for the CDR3 is TGCAGTGCTAGAGATTTTGGACAGAGAGAGACCCAGTACTTC.

The chain joins TRBV12-3 or TRBV12-4 to TRBJ1-2; tentatively, D is TRBD1 (5 bases). The CDR3 contains 15 residues. Trimming removed 6 bases at V and 4 bases at J, with 18 bases between. Written as DNA, the CDR3 is TGTGCCAGCAGCGCGACCGGGGCCGGGGGCTATGGCTACACCTTC. Translated: CASSATGAGGYGYTF.

The V and J genes are TRBV14 and TRBJ1-1; D uncertain. The CDR3 totals 15 residues. Trimming removed 4 bases at V and 0 bases at J, with 12 bases between. Looked up from germline, CDR1 is SGHDN and CDR2 is FVKESK. The CDR3 DNA is TGTGCCAGCAGCCCTTACGGGGTCATGAACACTGAAGCTTTCTTT. Amino acid sequence: CASSPYGVMNTEAFF.

This clonotype was recorded a few times. The chain couples TRBV6-6 to TRBJ2-3; 8 nucleotides line up with TRBD2. J was trimmed by 2 bases and V by 11 bases; bases with no gene match: 9. CDR1 and CDR2 (germline): MNHNY, SVGAGI (reference sequence). CDR3 length equals 14 residues. The CDR3: CAAYRRGVTDTQYF. DNA of the CDR3: TGTGCCGCCTACAGGCGGGGGGTCACAGATACGCAGTATTTT.

This clonotype was recorded at least ten times. The V and J genes are TRBV7-9 and TRBJ1-2; 8 nucleotides line up with TRBD1. The length of the CDR3 is 14 residues. Germline V gene sequence: CDR1 SEHNR, CDR2 FQNEAQ (reference sequence). Trimming removed 7 bases from V and 6 bases from J; junction bases left unmatched: 10. The CDR3 region is CASKLEGQEDGYTF. CDR3 nucleotides: TGTGCCAGCAAACTCGAGGGACAGGAAGATGGCTACACCTTC. Combining the CDR3 with reference TRBV7-9 and TRBJ1-2 gives the whole variable domain DTGVSQNPRHKITKRGQNVTFRCDPISEHNRLYWYRQTLGQGPEFLTYFQNEAQLEKSRLLSDRFSAERPKGSFSTLEIQRTEQGDSAMYLCASKLEGQEDGYTFGSGTRLTVV.

The genes are TRBV19 and TRBJ2-2; D is perhaps TRBD1 (5 bases). V lost 9 bases and J lost 4, with 18 bases in between. The CDR3 consists of 15 residues. Per germline, CDR1 LNHDA and CDR2 SQIVND (reference sequence). The CDR3 bases are TGTGCCAGCACCCCTTTTGGGGCTGGCACCGGGGAGCTGTTTTTT. Amino acid sequence: CASTPFGAGTGELFF.

Many counts were recorded for this clonotype. The chain recombines TRBV5-1 with TRBJ2-7; D gene uncertain. From germline, CDR1 is SGHRS and CDR2 YFSETQ. CDR3 length: 14 residues. Deletions cut 0 bases from V and 4 bases from J, with 11 bases between. CDR3 in DNA: TGCGCCAGCAGCTTGGTCGTGGCGGCTTACGAGCAGTACTTC. Its translation is CASSLVVAAYEQYF.

This clonotype is deemed medium-sized. The chain uses TRBV6-1 and TRBJ2-5, with D perhaps matching TRBD2 (6 bases). Trimming pared 6 bases from V and 4 bases from J, leaving 12 bases between. The CDR3 has 13 amino acids. Germline lookup yields CDR1 MNHNS and CDR2 SASEGT. In DNA form, the CDR3 reads TGTGCCAGCAGCCGGGACTTTCGAGAGACCCAGTACTTC. It specifies CASSRDFRETQYF.

This chain joins TRBV9 and TRBJ2-2; 13 bases align to TRBD2. In germline, CDR1 is SGDLS, CDR2 YYNGEE. The CDR3 is 16 amino acids. V shed 3 bases and J 7 bases; nucleotides not matched to a gene: 6. The CDR3 nucleotides read TGTGCCAGCAGCGCTGGGACTAGCGGGATTGTCGGGGAGCTGTTTTTT. Its translation: CASSAGTSGIVGELFF.

This sequence joins TRBV30 and TRBJ2-5, with 10 bases identical to TRBD2. CDR3 length: 15 residues. The V gene end was trimmed by 2 bases and the J gene end by 3 bases; junction bases not matched to a gene: 6. The germline V gene has CDR1 GTSNPN and CDR2 SVGIG (reference sequence). Written as DNA, the CDR3 is TGTGCCTGGAGTCCGGGGCTAGCGGGGGAAGAGACCCAGTACTTC. Protein: CAWSPGLAGEETQYF.

This clonotype was observed at least ten times. The rearrangement joins TRBV7-3 to TRBJ2-7; D ambiguous. From germline, CDR1 is SGHTA and CDR2 FQGTGA. V lost 5 bases and J 3 bases, leaving 11 bases between the germline ends. The CDR3 covers 13 residues. CDR3 region: CASSPRGFYEQYF. DNA of the CDR3: TGTGCCAGCAGCCCTAGAGGCTTCTACGAGCAGTACTTC. Variable domain in full (rest from reference TRBV7-3 and TRBJ2-7): GAGVSQTPSNKVTEKGKYVELRCDPISGHTALYWYRQSLGQGPEFLIYFQGTGAADDSGLPNDRFFAVRPEGSVSTLKIQRTERGDSAVYLCASSPRGFYEQYFGPGTRLTVT.

With regard to this clonotype: At one boundary the junction diverges from the germline segment, which might be a read error. The chain uses TRBV29-1 and TRBJ2-3; a possible D gene is TRBD2 (6 bases). Germline V gives CDR1 SQVTM, CDR2 ANQGSEA. The CDR3 spans 14 residues. DNA of the CDR3: TGCAGCGTTTGGTTGGAGGGGCCCACAGATACGCAGTGTTTT. Its translation is CSVWLEGPTDTQCF.

The table lists this clonotype with a few counts. This chain uses TRBV6-2 or TRBV6-3 with TRBJ2-7, with TRBD1 matching 7 bases. Trimming removed 6 bases from V and 3 bases from J; junction bases left unmatched: 11. The CDR3 has 15 residues. The V gene's germline CDR1 is MNHEY and CDR2 SVGEGT. DNA of the CDR3: TGTGCCAGCAGACCGTTGAGGGGGCGCGTCTACGAGCAGTACTTC. Translation: CASRPLRGRVYEQYF.

This clonotype occurred many times. CDR3: CSVEPGGTNNEQFF. The CDR3 coding sequence is TGCAGCGTTGAACCTGGCGGTACCAACAATGAGCAGTTCTTC. This chain links TRBV29-1 with TRBJ2-1; D not resolved. Germline CDR1 is SQVTM and CDR2 is ANQGSEA. This CDR3 has 14 residues. V was clipped by 2 bases and J by 5 bases, with 13 bases between them.

This clonotype was counted many times. The chain uses TRBV5-1 and TRBJ1-5, with 7 nucleotides matching TRBD1. V lost 5 bases and J lost 0; bases outside the gene matches: 14. CDR1 SGHRS and CDR2 YFSETQ come from the germline V gene. This CDR3 is 18 amino acids long. DNA of the CDR3: TGCGCCAGCAGACCACCCCCCGGGACAGTTTATAGCAATCAGCCCCAGCATTTT. Translating it yields CASRPPPGTVYSNQPQHF. Combining the CDR3 with reference TRBV5-1 and TRBJ1-5 gives the whole variable domain KAGVTQTPRYLIKTRGQQVTLSCSPISGHRSVSWYQQTPGQGLQFLFEYFSETQRNKGNFPGRFSGRQFSNSRSEMNVSTLELGDSALYLCASRPPPGTVYSNQPQHFGDGTRLSIL.

The sample holds many counts of this clonotype. V usage is TRBV29-1 and J usage is TRBJ1-1, with a tentative D call TRBD1 (5 bases). The CDR3 is 13 amino acids. Germline V gene data show CDR1 as SQVTM and CDR2 as ANQGSEA. Trimming shortened V by 3 bases and J by 1 base, and 9 bases separated the two germline ends. CDR3 amino acids: CSVERQQNTEAFF. The CDR3 DNA sequence: TGCAGCGTTGAGAGACAGCAGAACACTGAAGCTTTCTTT.

This chain connects TRBV2 to TRBJ1-6; 7 nucleotides agree with TRBD1. V lost 3 bases, J lost 6 bases, and 5 bases stayed unmatched. This CDR3 has 15 residues. Germline CDR1 and CDR2: SNHLY and FYNNEI. CDR3 amino acids: CASSEGTAPNSPLHF. In nucleotides, the CDR3 is TGTGCCAGCAGTGAGGGGACAGCACCTAATTCACCCCTCCACTTT.

This chain connects TRBV5-6 to TRBJ2-1; D is ambiguous. The germline V and J ends were trimmed by 0 bases and 0 bases, with 4 bases remaining between them. The CDR3 runs 14 residues. Germline V gives CDR1 SGHDT, CDR2 YYEEEE. Here the CDR3 reads CASSLGDSYNEQFF. CDR3 coding DNA: TGTGCCAGCAGCTTGGGGGACTCCTACAATGAGCAGTTCTTC.